These 14 T cell receptor beta chains were all obtained from the same sample, sequenced in a study of Graves' ophthalmopathy and Graves' hyperthyroidism. TCR beta CDR3 amplification used RNA transcripts. A first-round RT-PCR used HTBI primers, followed by a second-round multiplex PCR. Each CDR3 protein is one row after TCRdb ran MiXCR on the multiplex PCR reads. The sample consists of 200,000 to 300,000 distinct CDR3 sequences, less than 55% of them appearing once. Material for sequencing was peripheral blood. Receptors were obtained from an adult man with Graves' ophthalmopathy.

The chain joins TRBV7-2 to TRBJ2-1, with TRBD2 matching over 11 bases. The CDR3 loop spans 16 amino acids. V trimming: 1 base; J trimming: 6 bases; junction bases outside the gene matches: 5. In germline, CDR1 is SGHTA, CDR2 FQGNSA. CDR3 amino acids: CASSLVSGGAFNEQFF. The CDR3 bases are TGTGCCAGCAGCTTAGTTAGCGGGGGGGCTTTCAATGAGCAGTTCTTC.

This clonotype was seen more than once but under ten times. The gene calls are TRBV10-3 and TRBJ2-5; 10 positions match TRBD1. The germline CDR1 and CDR2 sequences are ENHRY and SYGVKD. The CDR3 length is 13 residues. J was trimmed by 5 bases and V by 7 bases; bases with no gene match: 4. The CDR3 loop reads CAIKRDRGETQYF. As DNA, the CDR3 is TGTGCCATCAAGCGGGACAGGGGCGAGACCCAGTACTTC.

This sequence joins TRBV24-1 and TRBJ2-7; either TRBD1 or TRBD2 may fit D (5 bases each). The CDR3 loop spans 15 amino acids. Looked up from germline, CDR1 is KGHDR and CDR2 is SFDVKD. Trimming stripped 3 bases from V and 2 bases from J, with 13 bases between. CDR3: CATSDPPRGAYEQYF. DNA of the CDR3: TGTGCCACCAGTGATCCACCCCGAGGGGCCTACGAGCAGTACTTC.

The rearrangement uses TRBV7-3 and TRBJ2-2; D uncertain. The CDR3 is made up of 16 amino acids. Germline lookup yields CDR1 SGHTA and CDR2 FQGTGA. The germline V and J ends were trimmed by 3 bases and 3 bases, with 14 bases remaining between them. The DNA for the CDR3 is TGTGCCAGCAGCTTTGAACCGGCCCTTGACACCGGGGAGCTGTTTTTT. This sequence encodes CASSFEPALDTGELFF.

The chain has TRBV9 and TRBJ2-5, with D hard to call. Germline lookup yields CDR1 SGDLS and CDR2 YYNGEE. CDR3 length: 15 amino acids. The V and J ends lost 3 bases and 4 bases respectively, with 16 bases between them. This CDR3 reads CASSEFGRSSETQYF. The CDR3 nucleotides read TGTGCCAGCAGCGAATTTGGACGATCATCAGAGACCCAGTACTTC. The whole variable domain, filled in from reference TRBV9 and TRBJ2-5, reads DSGVTQTPKHLITATGQRVTLRCSPRSGDLSVYWYQQSLDQGLQFLIQYYNGEERAKGNILERFSAQQFPDLHSELNLSSLELGDSALYFCASSEFGRSSETQYFGPGTRLLVL.

V usage is TRBV7-9 and J usage is TRBJ1-6, with D maybe TRBD1 (6 bases). Trimming pared 8 bases from V and 10 bases from J, leaving 24 bases between. The germline gives CDR1 SEHNR, CDR2 FQNEAQ (reference sequence). This CDR3 has 16 residues. Here the CDR3 DNA reads TGTGCCAGCGGATACCCCTCGGGACATCTTGCCTCACCCCTCCACTTT. As protein: CASGYPSGHLASPLHF.

The V gene is TRBV5-1, the J gene TRBJ1-5; 7 nucleotides agree with TRBD1. The germline V gene has CDR1 SGHRS and CDR2 YFSETQ. V lost 0 bases, J lost 3 bases, and 3 bases stayed unmatched. The CDR3 length is 15 residues. The CDR3 region has the DNA TGCGCCAGCAGCTTGGCGGGACAGTTCAATCAGCCCCAGCATTTT. This gives the protein CASSLAGQFNQPQHF.

V and J are TRBV6-5 and TRBJ2-7, with D perhaps matching TRBD1 (5 bases). The CDR3 extends over 14 amino acids. Germline V lookup: CDR1 MNHEY, CDR2 SVGAGI. The ends were cut back, 6 bases at V and 1 base at J, with 13 bases in the middle. In nucleotides, the CDR3 is TGTGCCAGCAGCCAGACAGTAGTTTCCTACGAGCAGTACTTC. This sequence encodes CASSQTVVSYEQYF.

The chain is built from TRBV20-1 and TRBJ1-5; a possible D gene is TRBD1 (5 bases). The CDR3 loop spans 14 amino acids. Trimming pared 0 bases from V and 9 bases from J, leaving 15 bases between. Germline V gives CDR1 DFQATT, CDR2 SNEGSKA (reference sequence). CDR3: CSARDKQVHGPQHF. The CDR3 DNA reads as TGCAGTGCTAGAGATAAACAGGTCCATGGGCCCCAGCATTTT.

V is TRBV7-8 and J is TRBJ2-5; possibly TRBD1 for D (6 bases). V lost 1 base and J lost 7, with 13 bases in between. There are 14 residues in the CDR3. Germline V gene sequence: CDR1 SGHVS, CDR2 FQNEAQ. CDR3: CASSLDRDTGTQYF. The CDR3 coding sequence is TGTGCCAGCAGCTTAGATCGGGACACAGGGACCCAGTACTTC.

J is TRBJ1-6 and V is TRBV9, with no clear D. V shed 3 bases and J shed 5 bases, with 3 bases lying between them. Germline assignment: CDR1 SGDLS and CDR2 YYNGEE. This CDR3 has 12 residues. The CDR3 DNA is TGTGCCAGCAGCGCAAATAATTCACCCCTCCACTTT. Protein: CASSANNSPLHF.

This clonotype has more than one count but fewer than ten. The rearrangement uses TRBV24-1 and TRBJ2-6; the D is unclear. Germline V gene lookup returns CDR1 KGHDR and CDR2 SFDVKD. The V end was cut by 5 bases, the J end by 1 base, with 8 bases between. The CDR3 has 15 amino acids. CDR3 nucleotides: TGTGCCACCAGTGGTCCAAATTCTGGGGCCAACGTCCTGACTTTC. This codes for CATSGPNSGANVLTF.

Only a few counts were recorded for this clonotype. A read error may produce the germline difference seen at one junction end. The chain couples TRBV7-3 to TRBJ2-7; perhaps D is TRBD1 or TRBD2 (5 bases each). The CDR3 totals 15 residues. The germline V gene has CDR1 SGHTA and CDR2 FQGTGA. CDR3 sequence: CASSLYPGPGYEQYF. CDR3 DNA: TGCGCCAGCAGCCTCTACCCGGGACCGGGCTACGAGCAGTACTTC.

In DNA, the CDR3 is TGTGCCAGCAGCTTAACCAGGGTAGACACCATATATTTT. Translated: CASSLTRVDTIYF. J is TRBJ1-3 and V is TRBV7-2; tentative D call: TRBD1 (5 bases). The V and J ends lost 2 bases and 8 bases respectively, with 10 bases between them. The germline V gene has CDR1 SGHTA and CDR2 FQGNSA. This CDR3 is 13 amino acids long.